This entry lists 4 T cell receptor beta chains sequenced from one sample in a study of cytotoxic CD8 clonotypes in ibrutinib-treated CLL. The assay was immunoSEQ multiplex PCR, and TCRdb's table has in-frame clones only and misses some. This table holds some 130,000 clones, 70% to 90% found once. The sequences come from PBMCs, collected after 24 months of ibrutinib treatment. The receptors originated from a human donor with chronic lymphocytic leukemia.

The chain employs TRBV18 and TRBJ2-3; the D gene is possibly TRBD1 (6 bases). This CDR3 is built from 14 residues. CDR1 KGHSH and CDR2 LQKENI come from the germline V gene. V lost 3 bases to trimming and J lost 0 bases, with 7 bases between them. The CDR3 nucleotides read TGTGCCAGCTCACCGGACAGAAGCACAGATACGCAGTATTTT. Translated, it gives CASSPDRSTDTQYF.

The chain uses TRBV6-6 and TRBJ1-2; D not resolved. V gave up 5 bases and J gave up 3 bases, with 4 bases separating them. The CDR3 length is 11 residues. Germline V gene lookup returns CDR1 MNHNY and CDR2 SVGAGI (reference sequence). The CDR3 spells CASSDYYGYTF. CDR3 coding DNA: TGTGCCAGCAGTGATTACTATGGCTACACCTTC.

The J gene is TRBJ2-7, the V gene TRBV2, with a tentative D call TRBD2 (5 bases). Germline assignment: CDR1 SNHLY and CDR2 FYNNEI. The V gene lost 3 bases and the J gene lost 7 bases, with 16 bases spanning the gap. The CDR3 totals 14 residues. CDR3 DNA: TGTGCCAGCAGTGACGGCGGAGTCGGGGAAGAGCAGTACTTC. Encoded protein: CASSDGGVGEEQYF.

CDR3 in amino acids: CAWSPGYTGELFF. The CDR3 DNA is TGTGCCTGGAGTCCAGGGTACACCGGGGAGCTGTTTTTT. The V and J genes are TRBV30 and TRBJ2-2; perhaps TRBD1 as D (5 bases). CDR1 and CDR2 from the germline V gene are GTSNPN and SVGIG (reference sequence). The CDR3 consists of 13 residues. Trimming stripped 2 bases from V and 3 bases from J, with 7 bases between.